This T cell receptor beta chain is from a study of blood T cell repertoires in COVID-19. Across the study: COVID-19 samples, acute and convalescent, were from the United States, Italy and Spain. Sample material is recorded as cDNA or gDNA derived from T cells, B-cell-depleted T cells, or PBMCs.

This clone appeared once. Authors' data handling: For nucleated cells, counts were estimated from reference gene primer amplification. Only in-frame clones appear in the TCRdb table, and some are missing; sequencing was by immunoSEQ multiplex PCR. D and trimming come from the DNA, and the V and J calls and clone size come from that table. The sample contains under 250,000 clones, more than 75% of which appear only once. This CDR3 has 15 amino acids. Germline V CDR1 and CDR2: SGHTA, FQGNSA. V dropped 4 bases and J dropped 8; count of bases not matched to a gene: 10. Material for sequencing was peripheral blood. The V and J genes are TRBV7-2 and TRBJ2-1; TRBD2 matches 8 bases. The receptor comes from a woman aged 35 to 49 with acute or convalescent COVID-19. Here the CDR3 DNA reads TGTGCCAGCAGCTCACCAGCGGGAGCGGGAGATGAGCAGTTCTTC. Translation: CASSSPAGAGDEQFF.